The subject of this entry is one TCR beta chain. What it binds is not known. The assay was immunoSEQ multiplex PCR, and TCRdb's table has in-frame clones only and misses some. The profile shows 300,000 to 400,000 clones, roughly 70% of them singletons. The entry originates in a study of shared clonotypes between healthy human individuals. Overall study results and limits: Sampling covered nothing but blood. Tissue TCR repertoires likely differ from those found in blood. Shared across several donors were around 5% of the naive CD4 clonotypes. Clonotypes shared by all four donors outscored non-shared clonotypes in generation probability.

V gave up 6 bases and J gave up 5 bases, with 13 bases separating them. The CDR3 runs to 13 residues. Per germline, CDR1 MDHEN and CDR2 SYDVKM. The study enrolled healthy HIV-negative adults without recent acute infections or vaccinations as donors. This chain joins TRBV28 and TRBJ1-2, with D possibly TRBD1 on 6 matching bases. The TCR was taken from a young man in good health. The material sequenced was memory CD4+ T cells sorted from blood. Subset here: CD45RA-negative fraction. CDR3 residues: CASSLITGYGYTF. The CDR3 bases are TGTGCCAGCAGCTTAATTACAGGGTATGGCTACACCTTC.